This T cell receptor (beta chain) stems from a study of blood T cell repertoires in COVID-19. About the research overall: Donors in the United States, Italy and Spain gave samples during acute or convalescent COVID-19. Nucleic acid was either cDNA or gDNA, and it came from T cells, B-cell-depleted T cells, or PBMCs.

Allocation to cohorts depended on clinical history reported by the participants. Original methodology: Cell counts per sample came from amplifying reference gene primers. Produced via immunoSEQ multiplex PCR; TCRdb's table is partial and in-frame only. Clonal size and the V and J genes are those of that table, whereas D and trimming came from the DNA. The table shows almost 500,000 clones, with around 85% occurring only once. V dropped 3 bases and J dropped 2; count of bases not matched to a gene: 9. This CDR3 has 17 amino acids. The germline V gene has CDR1 KGHSH and CDR2 LQKENI. Sequencing input: PBMCs or T cells enriched from blood (not recorded which). The clonotype originates from a woman aged 55-69 years who had recovered from COVID-19. The rearrangement uses TRBV18 and TRBJ1-5; 8 nucleotides match TRBD1. As DNA, the CDR3 is TGTGCCAGCTCACCGAGTACAGGGGGGTTCGGCAATCAGCCCCAGCATTTT. This sequence encodes CASSPSTGGFGNQPQHF.